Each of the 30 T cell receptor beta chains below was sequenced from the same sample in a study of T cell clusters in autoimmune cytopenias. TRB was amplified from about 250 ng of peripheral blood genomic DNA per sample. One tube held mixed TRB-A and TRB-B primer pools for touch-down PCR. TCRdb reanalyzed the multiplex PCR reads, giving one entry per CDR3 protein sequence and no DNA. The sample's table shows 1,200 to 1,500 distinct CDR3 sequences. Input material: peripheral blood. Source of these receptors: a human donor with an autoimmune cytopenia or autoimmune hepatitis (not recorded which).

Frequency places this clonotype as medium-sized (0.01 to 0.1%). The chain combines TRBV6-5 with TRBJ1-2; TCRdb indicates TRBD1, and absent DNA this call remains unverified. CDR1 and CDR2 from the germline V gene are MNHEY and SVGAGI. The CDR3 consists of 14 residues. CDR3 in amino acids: CASRGQGRNYGYTF.

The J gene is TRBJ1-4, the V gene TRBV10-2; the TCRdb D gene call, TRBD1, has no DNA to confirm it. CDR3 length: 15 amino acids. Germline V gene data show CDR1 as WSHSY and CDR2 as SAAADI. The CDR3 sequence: CASSDSRGPGEKLFF.

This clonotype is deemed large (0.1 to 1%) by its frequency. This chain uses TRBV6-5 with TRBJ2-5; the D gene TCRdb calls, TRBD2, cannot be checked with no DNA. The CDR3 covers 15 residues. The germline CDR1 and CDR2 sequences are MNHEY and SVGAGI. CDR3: CASRRTSVIQETQYF.

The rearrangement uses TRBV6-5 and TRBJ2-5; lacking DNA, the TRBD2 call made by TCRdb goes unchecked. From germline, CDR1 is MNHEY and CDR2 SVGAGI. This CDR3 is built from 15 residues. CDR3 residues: CASNNGGVGGRGPYF.

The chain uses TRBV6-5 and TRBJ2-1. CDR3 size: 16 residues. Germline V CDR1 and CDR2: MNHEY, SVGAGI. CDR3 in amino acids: CASSRPKTGSYNEQFF.

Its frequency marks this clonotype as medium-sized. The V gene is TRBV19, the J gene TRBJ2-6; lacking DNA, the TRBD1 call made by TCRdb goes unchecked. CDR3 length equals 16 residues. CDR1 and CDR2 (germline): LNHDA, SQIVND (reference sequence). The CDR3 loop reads CASAQGAVSGANVLTF.

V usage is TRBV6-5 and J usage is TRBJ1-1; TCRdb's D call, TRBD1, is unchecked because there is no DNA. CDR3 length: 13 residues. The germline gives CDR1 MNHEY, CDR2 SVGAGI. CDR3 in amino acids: CASTGFVNTEAFF.

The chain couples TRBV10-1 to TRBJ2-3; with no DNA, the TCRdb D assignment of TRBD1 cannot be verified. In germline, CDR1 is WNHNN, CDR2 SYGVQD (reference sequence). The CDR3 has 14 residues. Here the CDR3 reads CASSEGEAGGAQYF.

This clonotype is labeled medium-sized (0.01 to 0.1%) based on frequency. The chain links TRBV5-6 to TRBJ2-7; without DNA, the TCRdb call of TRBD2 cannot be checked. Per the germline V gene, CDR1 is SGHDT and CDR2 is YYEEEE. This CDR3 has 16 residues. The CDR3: CASSRRTSGGTYEQYF.

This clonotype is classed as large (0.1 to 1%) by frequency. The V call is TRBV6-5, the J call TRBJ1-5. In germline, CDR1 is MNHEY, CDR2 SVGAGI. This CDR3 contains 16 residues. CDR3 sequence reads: CASSYSRTASNQPQHF.

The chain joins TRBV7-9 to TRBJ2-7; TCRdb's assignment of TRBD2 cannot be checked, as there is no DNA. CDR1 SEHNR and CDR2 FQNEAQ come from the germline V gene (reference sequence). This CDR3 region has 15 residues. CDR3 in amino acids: CASSPRTSRGYEQYF.

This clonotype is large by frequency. The CDR3: CASSPARQGNEQFF. This chain connects TRBV6-5 to TRBJ2-1. This CDR3 has 14 amino acids. CDR1 is MNHEY, CDR2 SVGAGI, per germline.

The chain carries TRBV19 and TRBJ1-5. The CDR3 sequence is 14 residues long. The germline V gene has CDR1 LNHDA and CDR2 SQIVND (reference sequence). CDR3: CASSTRERHQPQHF.

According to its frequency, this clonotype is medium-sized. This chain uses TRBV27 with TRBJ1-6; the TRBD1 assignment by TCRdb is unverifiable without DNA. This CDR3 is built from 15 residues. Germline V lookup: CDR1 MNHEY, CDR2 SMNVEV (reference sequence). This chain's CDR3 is CASSPTRQGNSPLHF.

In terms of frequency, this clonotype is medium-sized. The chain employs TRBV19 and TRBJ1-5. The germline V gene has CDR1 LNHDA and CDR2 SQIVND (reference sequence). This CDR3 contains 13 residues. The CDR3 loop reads CASSIQVYQPQHF.

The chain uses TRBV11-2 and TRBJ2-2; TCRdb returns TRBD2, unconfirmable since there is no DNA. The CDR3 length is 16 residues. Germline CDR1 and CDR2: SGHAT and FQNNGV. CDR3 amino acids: CASSPQATTNTGELFF.

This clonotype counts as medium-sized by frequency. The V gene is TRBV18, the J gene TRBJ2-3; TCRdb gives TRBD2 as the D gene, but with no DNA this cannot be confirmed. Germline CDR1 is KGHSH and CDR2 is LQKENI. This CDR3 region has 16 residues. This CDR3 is CASFATSGGQTDTQYF.

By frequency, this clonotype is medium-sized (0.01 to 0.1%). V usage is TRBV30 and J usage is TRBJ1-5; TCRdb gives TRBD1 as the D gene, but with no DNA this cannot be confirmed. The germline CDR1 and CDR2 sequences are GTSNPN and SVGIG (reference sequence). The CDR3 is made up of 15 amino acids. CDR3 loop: CAWSETGGYNQPQHF.

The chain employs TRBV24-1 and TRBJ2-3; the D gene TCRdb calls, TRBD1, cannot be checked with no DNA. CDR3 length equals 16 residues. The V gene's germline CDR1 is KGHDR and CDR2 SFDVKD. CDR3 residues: CATTRTVIVNTDTQYF.

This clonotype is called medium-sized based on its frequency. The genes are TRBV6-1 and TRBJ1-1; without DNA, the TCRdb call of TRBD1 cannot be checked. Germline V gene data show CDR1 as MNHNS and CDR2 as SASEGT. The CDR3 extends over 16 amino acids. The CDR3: CASSEAGGVSNTEAFF.

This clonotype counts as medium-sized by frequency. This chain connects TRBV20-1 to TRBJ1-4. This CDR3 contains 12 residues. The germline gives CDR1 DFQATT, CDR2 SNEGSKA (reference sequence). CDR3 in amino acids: CSARHGSEKLFF.

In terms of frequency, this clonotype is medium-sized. CDR3 sequence: CASSPTLAGGPDEQFF. This chain uses TRBV5-6 with TRBJ2-1; TCRdb designates TRBD2, a call that cannot be tested without DNA. This CDR3 has 16 amino acids. Per germline, CDR1 SGHDT and CDR2 YYEEEE.

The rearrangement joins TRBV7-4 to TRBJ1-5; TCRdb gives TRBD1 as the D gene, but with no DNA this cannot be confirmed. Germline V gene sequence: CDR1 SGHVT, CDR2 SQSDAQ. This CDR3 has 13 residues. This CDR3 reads CASSRQGDQPQHF.

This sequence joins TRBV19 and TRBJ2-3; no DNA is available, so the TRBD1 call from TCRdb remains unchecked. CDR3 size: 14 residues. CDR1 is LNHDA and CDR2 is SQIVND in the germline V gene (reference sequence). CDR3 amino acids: CASKGLGSTDTQYF.

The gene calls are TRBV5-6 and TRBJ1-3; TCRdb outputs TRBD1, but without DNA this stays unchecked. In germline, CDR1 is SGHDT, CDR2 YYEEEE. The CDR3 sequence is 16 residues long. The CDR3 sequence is CASSLSDRGTGNTIYF.

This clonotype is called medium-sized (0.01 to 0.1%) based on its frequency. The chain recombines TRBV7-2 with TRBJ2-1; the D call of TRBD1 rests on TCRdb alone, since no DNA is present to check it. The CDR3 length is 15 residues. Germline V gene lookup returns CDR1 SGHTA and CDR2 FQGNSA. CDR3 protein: CASSSWTGGYNEQFF.

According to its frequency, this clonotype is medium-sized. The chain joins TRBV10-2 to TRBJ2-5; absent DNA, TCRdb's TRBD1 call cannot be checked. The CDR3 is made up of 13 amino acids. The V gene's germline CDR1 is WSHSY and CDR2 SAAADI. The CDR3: CASRETGVETQYF.

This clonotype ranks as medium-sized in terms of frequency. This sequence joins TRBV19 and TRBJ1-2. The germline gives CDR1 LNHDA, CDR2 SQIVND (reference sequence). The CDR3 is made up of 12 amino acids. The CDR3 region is CASSGESYGYTF.

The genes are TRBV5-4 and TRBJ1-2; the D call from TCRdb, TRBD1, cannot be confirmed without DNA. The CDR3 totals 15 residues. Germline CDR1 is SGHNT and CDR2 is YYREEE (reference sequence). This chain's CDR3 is CASSSPGQATYGYTF.

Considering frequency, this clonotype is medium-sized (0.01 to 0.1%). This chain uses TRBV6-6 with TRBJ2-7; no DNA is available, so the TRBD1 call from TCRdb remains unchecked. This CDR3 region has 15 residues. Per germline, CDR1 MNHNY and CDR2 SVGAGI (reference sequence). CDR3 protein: CASSLLTGFSYEQYF.